This T cell receptor beta chain was observed in a study of regulatory T cells in long-lasting Graves disease. This clonotype has only a few counts. Its specificity is not known. CDR3 regions were amplified by Arm-PCR using iRepertoire HTBI primers to build TCR beta libraries. Each CDR3 protein is one row after TCRdb ran MiXCR on the multiplex PCR reads. The sample has about 450,000 distinct CDR3 sequences; around 15% are singletons. Time point specified: newly diagnosed GD, antithyroid drugs for less than 3 months. The TCR library was prepared using RNA isolated from PBMCs. The patients were drawn from one endocrinology department in Xi'an, China. Study findings and constraints: Shared public clonotypes totalled a few thousand in persistent patients, compared with approximately 970 in new patients.

In addition, the sample was reused for a study of T cells in Graves' hyperthyroidism and ophthalmopathy. This second report adds: Investigators excluded patients with uncontrolled infection, other autoimmune disease, pregnancy or lactation.

The sequencing used peripheral blood mononuclear cells (PBMCs), collected at new diagnosis, from a patient treated with antithyroid drugs. The sequence derives from a woman between 50 and 59 years old with Graves disease.

The CDR3 bases are TGTGCCAATGGGGGCTCCTACAATGAGCAGTTCTTC. Its translation is CANGGSYNEQFF. V and J are TRBV7-9 and TRBJ2-1, with D perhaps given as TRBD1 or TRBD2 (5 bases each). Per the germline V gene, CDR1 is SEHNR and CDR2 is FQNEAQ (reference sequence). Trimming shortened V by 10 bases and J by 0 bases, and 7 bases separated the two germline ends. The CDR3 has 12 residues.